This is a list of T cell receptor beta chains from one sample in a study of cytomegalovirus exposure and HLA in healthy donors. The data were produced by immunoSEQ multiplex PCR, yet TCRdb's version contains in-frame clones alone and is incomplete. Found here are 100,000 or so clones, about 80% of them singletons; the top ten hold roughly 4.1%. Material: PBMCs. The receptor source for this set is a man aged 40-49 years in good health and CMV-seronegative. Both conserved end residues are part of each CDR3. The size of a clone is reported for some rows only, either as once, few or many, or as a class for expanded clones.

. TRBV7-9 CASSRGGQLQETQYF
. TRBV19 CASIFGDTQYF
. TRBV2 CASTRTGSYNEQFF
few TRBV2 CASSPTSGSYNEQFF
. TRBV2 CASMAGLISYGYTF
. TRBV7-9 CASSRLTSGRFTDTQYF
. TRBV27 CASSVPPSGGITDTQYF
. TRBV13 CASRSYVQRGSQETQYF
. TRBV5-6 CASRQRTGSNEKLFF
. TRBV7-2 CASSLRQNTGELFF
. TRBV18 CASSPSLVQETQYF
. TRBV27 CASRSQGAKDQPQHF
. TRBV6-5 CASMTGNYGYTF
few TRBV27 CASSSVLAGGPDTQYF
. TRBV28 CASSSQSGALHF
. TRBV5-4 CASSLWRTSSGYGYTF
few TRBV7-2 CASSSRQGAGANIQYF
. TRBV6-1 CASSPRTGAGYTF
. TRBV7-9 CASSLLDGGTYEQYF
. TRBV10-3 CAISETPGTPNQETQYF
. TRBV6-1 CASSWDREKGTQYF
. TRBV10-3 CAISESIRGSGNIQYF
. TRBV4-2 CASSQEGTSGGSTDTQYF
. TRBV7-9 CASSQDSLANEKLFF
. TRBV10-2 CASRRSGGAGEQYF
once TRBV6-1 CASIPGTTNTEAFF
. TRBV6-1 CASKGAPSSYEQYF
few TRBV7-9 CASSSRDRDNYGYTF
. TRBV10-3 CATAGQKNTEAFF
. TRBV5-6 CASLRASGKYNSPLHF
. TRBV30 CAWSPSAYEQYF
. TRBV6-5 CASIRTGHTEAFF
. TRBV9 CASSVSGQATEAFF
. TRBV2 CASSDRTGVEEKLFF